Shown below are 22 T cell receptor beta chains from a single sample sequenced in a study of blood T cell repertoires in COVID-19. Using immunoSEQ multiplex PCR, the repertoire was profiled, and TCRdb retains in-frame clones only, with some absent. Of approximately 400,000 clones listed, approximately 90% are singletons. The sample consisted of PBMCs or T cells enriched from blood (not recorded which). These receptors came from a woman aged 18 to 35 who had recovered from COVID-19.

Worth noting for this clone: The same CDR3 arises from other DNA sequences in this sample as well. The V and J genes are TRBV6-5 and TRBJ1-4; 7 bases map to TRBD1. The V and J ends lost 6 bases and 8 bases, in that order; junction bases with no gene match: 3. This CDR3 contains 12 residues. CDR1 is MNHEY, CDR2 SVGAGI, per germline. CDR3 nucleotides: TGTGCCAGCAGCCGGGACAGAGAAAAACTGTTTTTT. Translating gives CASSRDREKLFF.

The V and J genes are TRBV28 and TRBJ2-5, with TRBD1 identical over 7 bases. J gave up 2 bases and V 6 bases, and 6 bases lay outside the gene matches. Germline CDR1 is MDHEN and CDR2 is SYDVKM. The CDR3 is made up of 14 amino acids. The CDR3 protein is CASSSGQVQETQYF. The CDR3 DNA reads TGTGCCAGCAGCTCCGGACAGGTACAAGAGACCCAGTACTTC.

The rearrangement joins TRBV9 to TRBJ2-6; a possible D gene is TRBD2 (5 bases). V lost 2 bases, J lost 2 bases, and 8 bases lay in between. The CDR3 has 15 amino acids. The germline V gene encodes CDR1 SGDLS and CDR2 YYNGEE. CDR3 sequence (DNA): TGTGCCAGCAGCGTGGACTTCACTGGGGCCAACGTCCTGACTTTC. Its protein is CASSVDFTGANVLTF.

The chain uses TRBV9 and TRBJ2-1; tentative D call: TRBD2 (5 bases). The CDR3 extends over 15 amino acids. Trimming took 3 bases from V and 5 from J, leaving 15 bases between them. From germline, CDR1 is SGDLS and CDR2 YYNGEE. The CDR3: CASSGGLVVDNEQFF. DNA of the CDR3: TGTGCCAGCAGCGGCGGACTTGTGGTCGACAATGAGCAGTTCTTC.

This chain connects TRBV2 to TRBJ1-4; D remains unclear. CDR3 size: 12 residues. Germline CDR1 reads SNHLY; CDR2 reads FYNNEI. Trimming left V 5 bases short and J 8 bases short, with 9 bases between. The CDR3 region has the DNA TGTGCCAGCAGTTATGCACGGGAAAAACTGTTTTTT. Its translation: CASSYAREKLFF. The full variable domain, rest sourced from reference TRBV2 and TRBJ1-4, is EPEVTQTPSHQVTQMGQEVILRCVPISNHLYFYWYRQILGQKVEFLVSFYNNEISEKSEIFDDQFSVERPDGSNFTLKIRSTKLEDSAMYFCASSYAREKLFFGSGTQLSVL.

This chain connects TRBV10-3 to TRBJ2-7; 9 nucleotides agree with TRBD1. There are 15 residues in the CDR3. CDR1 ENHRY and CDR2 SYGVKD come from the germline V gene. The V gene end was trimmed by 6 bases and the J gene end by 3 bases; junction bases not matched to a gene: 9. CDR3: CAISDLGQGLYEQYF. CDR3 nucleotides: TGTGCCATCAGCGACTTGGGACAGGGCCTCTACGAGCAGTACTTC.

The rearrangement joins TRBV25-1 to TRBJ2-3, with D perhaps TRBD2 (5 bases). The V end lost 0 bases, the J end lost 0 bases, and 13 bases lay between the germline ends. The CDR3 runs 17 residues. The germline gives CDR1 MGHDK, CDR2 SYGVNS. CDR3 DNA: TGTGCCAGCAGTGAATATCGGGGAAAGGGTAGCACAGATACGCAGTATTTT. Amino acid sequence: CASSEYRGKGSTDTQYF.

The gene calls are TRBV18 and TRBJ1-1, with a possible D match to TRBD1 (5 bases). The CDR3 totals 15 residues. V shed 1 base and J shed 1 base, with 10 bases lying between them. The V gene's germline CDR1 is KGHSH and CDR2 LQKENI. CDR3 sequence (DNA): TGTGCCAGCTCACCACGGAAGGGGCCGAACACTGAAGCTTTCTTT. It codes for CASSPRKGPNTEAFF. Complete variable domain (other parts from reference TRBV18 and TRBJ1-1): NAGVMQNPRHLVRRRGQEARLRCSPMKGHSHVYWYRQLPEEGLKFMVYLQKENIIDESGMPKERFSAEFPKEGPSILRIQQVVRGDSAAYFCASSPRKGPNTEAFFGQGTRLTVV.

This chain connects TRBV7-2 to TRBJ1-2; 7 bases align to TRBD1. V lost 5 bases to trimming and J lost 4 bases; unmatched junction nucleotides: 7. The CDR3 contains 14 residues. Per the germline V gene, CDR1 is SGHTA and CDR2 is FQGNSA. DNA for the CDR3: TGTGCCAGCAGCCCCAGGGGGGACACCTATGGCTACACCTTC. Its protein is CASSPRGDTYGYTF.

The chain combines TRBV19 with TRBJ2-7, with D maybe TRBD1 (5 bases). V lost 4 bases to trimming and J lost 3 bases, with 13 bases between them. The CDR3 is 14 amino acids. Germline CDR1 is LNHDA and CDR2 is SQIVND (reference sequence). The CDR3 DNA is TGTGCCAGTAGTACCTATGACAGTAGCTACGAGCAGTACTTC. It yields the protein CASSTYDSSYEQYF.

The chain uses TRBV3-1 (or the pseudogene TRBV3-2) and TRBJ1-2, with D possibly matching TRBD1 (5 bases). This CDR3 comprises 16 residues. V lost 0 bases and J lost 5, with 16 bases in between. Germline assignment: CDR1 LGHDT and CDR2 YNNKEL (reference sequence). The CDR3 protein is CASSQEPSGIGYGYTF. The CDR3 nucleotides are TGTGCCAGCAGCCAAGAACCCTCAGGGATTGGGTATGGCTACACCTTC.

The V and J genes are TRBV3-1 (or the pseudogene TRBV3-2) and TRBJ1-3; possibly TRBD1 for D (6 bases). V gave up 2 bases and J gave up 7 bases, with 21 bases separating them. The CDR3 is made up of 17 amino acids. Looked up from germline, CDR1 is LGHDT and CDR2 is YNNKEL (reference sequence). The CDR3: CASSQLEGGAIRNTIYF. The CDR3 bases are TGTGCCAGCAGCCAACTCGAAGGGGGGGCGATTCGTAACACCATATATTTT.

The chain couples TRBV19 to TRBJ2-3; 10 bases agree with TRBD2. CDR1 is LNHDA, CDR2 SQIVND, per germline (reference sequence). Losses at the gene ends were 5 bases for V and 5 bases for J; bases not matched to a gene: 10. This CDR3 is built from 16 residues. DNA for the CDR3: TGTGCCAGTAGTCGTCAAGCGGGGGGGCTGAGAGATACGCAGTATTTT. As protein: CASSRQAGGLRDTQYF. The whole variable domain, remainder taken from reference TRBV19 and TRBJ2-3, is DGGITQSPKYLFRKEGQNVTLSCEQNLNHDAMYWYRQDPGQGLRLIYYSQIVNDFQKGDIAEGYSVSREKKESFPLTVTSAQKNPTAFYLCASSRQAGGLRDTQYFGPGTRLTVL.

The chain uses TRBV30 and TRBJ1-2, with TRBD1 matching 9 bases. With 2 bases clipped from V and 8 bases from J, the junction kept 6 bases outside the gene matches. The germline gives CDR1 GTSNPN, CDR2 SVGIG (reference sequence). This CDR3 has 13 residues. Here the CDR3 reads CAWSQQGAYGYTF. CDR3 coding DNA: TGTGCCTGGAGTCAACAGGGGGCGTACGGCTACACCTTC.

The rearrangement uses TRBV6-5 and TRBJ1-2; weak D call: TRBD1 (5 bases). There are 13 residues in the CDR3. The germline V gene encodes CDR1 MNHEY and CDR2 SVGAGI. Trimming took 6 bases from V and 7 from J, leaving 15 bases between them. This CDR3 is CASRLGGDGGYTF. The CDR3 nucleotides read TGTGCCAGCAGGCTGGGGGGGGATGGTGGCTACACCTTC.

The chain combines TRBV5-4 with TRBJ2-1; TRBD1 matches at 8 bases. The germline V gene encodes CDR1 SGHNT and CDR2 YYREEE (reference sequence). This CDR3 region has 15 residues. Unmatched junction bases numbered 3, after V lost 2 bases and J lost 2 bases. The CDR3 here is CASSLDRGAYNEQFF. The CDR3 DNA sequence: TGTGCCAGCAGCTTAGACAGGGGAGCCTACAATGAGCAGTTCTTC.

The genes are TRBV3-1 (or the pseudogene TRBV3-2) and TRBJ2-1; possible D gene TRBD2, 5 bases. Trimming left V 5 bases short and J 8 bases short, with 7 bases between. CDR1 and CDR2 (germline): LGHDT, YNNKEL (reference sequence). The CDR3 contains 11 residues. The CDR3 nucleotides read TGTGCCAGCAGCGAGAGGGATGAGCAGTTCTTC. Its protein product is CASSERDEQFF.

In this sample, this clone turned up once. The rearrangement joins TRBV5-1 to TRBJ2-2; D remains ambiguous. V shed 0 bases and J shed 1 base, with 13 bases lying between them. The CDR3 spans 17 residues. CDR1 is SGHRS, CDR2 YFSETQ, per germline. CDR3 amino acids: CASSLAAALENTGELFF. The CDR3 DNA reads as TGCGCCAGCAGCTTGGCAGCAGCGCTTGAGAACACCGGGGAGCTGTTTTTT.

The chain couples TRBV6-5 to TRBJ2-5; D is undetermined. Germline values: CDR1 MNHEY, CDR2 SVGAGI. V was clipped by 7 bases and J by 9 bases, with 9 bases between them. This CDR3 is built from 10 residues. The CDR3 region is CASMGEAQYF. CDR3 nucleotide sequence: TGTGCCAGCATGGGTGAGGCCCAGTACTTC.

The chain recombines TRBV4-2 with TRBJ1-5; no reliable D call. The CDR3 length is 15 residues. V was cut by 6 bases and J by 1 base, with 13 bases left in between. Germline V lookup: CDR1 LGHNA, CDR2 YNFKEQ. The chain's CDR3 is CASRHASNSNQPQHF. For the CDR3, the DNA is TGTGCCAGCAGACATGCATCGAACAGCAATCAGCCCCAGCATTTT.

The chain links TRBV12-3 or TRBV12-4 to TRBJ2-2; no definite D call. V was shortened by 2 bases and J by 5 bases, with 6 bases between the two germline ends. The CDR3 length is 13 residues. CDR3 loop: CASSLRVTGELFF. The CDR3 bases are TGTGCCAGCAGTTTACGGGTGACCGGGGAGCTGTTTTTT.

The chain is built from TRBV5-4 and TRBJ2-5; perhaps TRBD1 as D (5 bases). Germline CDR1 reads SGHNT; CDR2 reads YYREEE (reference sequence). CDR3 length equals 15 residues. The V end lost 0 bases, the J end lost 4 bases, and 13 bases lay between the germline ends. The CDR3: CASSLGGAGLETQYF. The CDR3 region has the DNA TGTGCCAGCAGCTTGGGTGGGGCAGGGTTAGAGACCCAGTACTTC. Full variable domain (rest looked up from reference TRBV5-4 and TRBJ2-5): ETGVTQSPTHLIKTRGQQVTLRCSSQSGHNTVSWYQQALGQGPQFIFQYYREEENGRGNFPPRFSGLQFPNYSSELNVNALELDDSALYLCASSLGGAGLETQYFGPGTRLLVL.